Following are 16 T cell receptor beta chains from one sample sequenced in a study of blood T cell repertoires in COVID-19. Profiling relied on immunoSEQ multiplex PCR, and the TCRdb table lists in-frame clones only, not all of them. This table holds hundreds of thousands of clones, roughly 91% found once. The sequenced material came from peripheral blood. Source of these receptors: a woman younger than 45 with COVID-19, enrolled during active disease.

This sequence joins TRBV9 and TRBJ1-2; D may be TRBD1 (6 bases). The germline gives CDR1 SGDLS, CDR2 YYNGEE. CDR3 length equals 14 residues. Deletions cut 1 base from V and 4 bases from J, with 11 bases between. This chain's CDR3 is CASSVQTGPYGYTF. CDR3 coding DNA: TGTGCCAGCAGCGTACAAACAGGGCCCTATGGCTACACCTTC.

The chain combines TRBV29-1 with TRBJ1-1; TRBD1 might be the D (6 bases). The CDR3 has 9 amino acids. From germline, CDR1 is SQVTM and CDR2 ANQGSEA. The germline V and J ends were trimmed by 6 bases and 11 bases, with 10 bases remaining between them. The CDR3 here is CSVAGEAFF. DNA of the CDR3: TGCAGCGTAGCAGGGGAGGCTTTCTTT.

The chain joins TRBV12-3 or TRBV12-4 to TRBJ2-5, with D tentatively TRBD2 (5 bases). This CDR3 spans 13 amino acids. Trimming took 4 bases from V and 2 from J, leaving 8 bases between them. This CDR3 reads CASSYGGQETQYF. DNA for the CDR3: TGTGCCAGCAGTTACGGCGGGCAAGAGACCCAGTACTTC.

This clone was seen a single time. The chain has TRBV19 and TRBJ1-1; D uncertain. CDR3 length: 16 amino acids. Between the trimmed V and J ends, which lost 1 base and 0 bases, there was a span of 12 bases. Germline V gene data show CDR1 as LNHDA and CDR2 as SQIVND (reference sequence). For the CDR3, the DNA is TGTGCCAGTAGTATAGCCACCTCTAACCTGAACACTGAAGCTTTCTTT. Its protein is CASSIATSNLNTEAFF.

J is TRBJ1-1 and V is TRBV5-1; 8 bases line up with TRBD1. V shed 2 bases and J 1 base; nucleotides not matched to a gene: 1. The CDR3 is 14 residues long. The germline CDR1 and CDR2 sequences are SGHRS and YFSETQ. Here the CDR3 reads CASSFGTGNTEAFF. In nucleotides, the CDR3 is TGCGCCAGCAGCTTTGGGACAGGGAACACTGAAGCTTTCTTT. Full variable domain (missing parts from reference TRBV5-1 and TRBJ1-1): KAGVTQTPRYLIKTRGQQVTLSCSPISGHRSVSWYQQTPGQGLQFLFEYFSETQRNKGNFPGRFSGRQFSNSRSEMNVSTLELGDSALYLCASSFGTGNTEAFFGQGTRLTVV.

V is TRBV3-1 (or the pseudogene TRBV3-2) and J is TRBJ2-1, with 11 bases identical to TRBD2. The CDR3 totals 16 residues. From germline, CDR1 is LGHDT and CDR2 YNNKEL (reference sequence). Trimming cost V 1 base and J 7 bases; bases outside gene matches: 6. CDR3 sequence: CASSQVLAGGGNEQFF. The CDR3 bases are TGTGCCAGCAGCCAAGTTCTAGCGGGGGGAGGTAATGAGCAGTTCTTC.

The DNA for the CDR3 is TGTGCCAGCAGCTTCAACAGTGGGGATACGCAGTATTTT. Translated: CASSFNSGDTQYF. The chain links TRBV5-8 to TRBJ2-3; no firm D call. The CDR3 loop spans 13 amino acids. The germline CDR1 and CDR2 sequences are SGHTS and YDEGEE. The V and J ends lost 2 bases and 6 bases respectively, with 10 bases between them.

The V gene is TRBV5-1, the J gene TRBJ2-7, with TRBD1 matching 7 bases. This CDR3 has 14 residues. J gave up 2 bases and V 5 bases, and 7 bases lay outside the gene matches. Germline lookup yields CDR1 SGHRS and CDR2 YFSETQ. The CDR3 coding sequence is TGCGCCAGCAGTGAACCGGGACAGACCTACGAGCAGTACTTC. It codes for CASSEPGQTYEQYF.

The chain links TRBV3-1 (or the pseudogene TRBV3-2) to TRBJ1-1, with a weak D call TRBD1 (5 bases). V lost 0 bases and J lost 11, with 10 bases in between. Germline V gene sequence: CDR1 LGHDT, CDR2 YNNKEL (reference sequence). This CDR3 contains 12 residues. The CDR3 nucleotides read TGTGCCAGCAGCCAAGAGGGGGGGTTCGCTTTCTTT. Translation gives CASSQEGGFAFF.

This chain connects TRBV6-5 to TRBJ1-1, with unresolved D. From germline, CDR1 is MNHEY and CDR2 SVGAGI. The CDR3 covers 16 residues. V lost 2 bases to trimming and J lost 1 base, with 14 bases between them. The chain's CDR3 is CASSYIRLRANTEAFF. CDR3 sequence (DNA): TGTGCCAGCAGTTACATCCGATTAAGAGCGAACACTGAAGCTTTCTTT.

The chain uses TRBV9 and TRBJ1-2, with D tentatively TRBD1 (5 bases). Looked up from germline, CDR1 is SGDLS and CDR2 is YYNGEE. CDR3 length: 12 amino acids. With 2 bases removed from V and 8 bases from J, the gap between germline ends came to 10 bases. For the CDR3, the DNA is TGTGCCAGCAGCGTCCCCAGGGAAGGCTACACCTTC. Protein: CASSVPREGYTF.

This clone was seen a handful of times. As DNA, the CDR3 is TGTGCCAGCAGTTTAGTAGGGACAGGGTTCGATGAGCAGTTCTTC. It codes for CASSLVGTGFDEQFF. The chain employs TRBV27 and TRBJ2-1, with TRBD1 matching 9 bases. The junction had 7 bases not matched to a gene; V was cut back by 2 bases and J by 8 bases. CDR3 length: 15 residues. CDR1 MNHEY and CDR2 SMNVEV come from the germline V gene (reference sequence).

V and J are TRBV11-2 and TRBJ1-2, with D possibly matching TRBD1 (6 bases). Between the trimmed V and J ends, which lost 0 bases and 1 base, there was a span of 21 bases. Germline values: CDR1 SGHAT, CDR2 FQNNGV. The CDR3 has 19 residues. CDR3 loop: CASSLDWPSGGDGNYGYTF. CDR3 coding DNA: TGTGCCAGCAGCTTAGATTGGCCCTCGGGGGGCGACGGTAACTATGGCTACACCTTC.

The genes are TRBV2 and TRBJ1-5, with D possibly TRBD1 on 5 matching bases. This CDR3 is 14 amino acids long. From germline, CDR1 is SNHLY and CDR2 FYNNEI. Trimming removed 0 bases from V and 7 bases from J, with 10 bases in between. CDR3 nucleotides: TGTGCCAGCAGTGAAGCGCTTCGGGGGCAGCCCCAGCATTTT. Its translation: CASSEALRGQPQHF.

J is TRBJ1-2 and V is TRBV7-2, with D possibly TRBD1 on 5 matching bases. The V and J ends lost 2 bases and 6 bases respectively, with 16 bases between them. Germline loops: CDR1 SGHTA, CDR2 FQGNSA. CDR3 length equals 15 residues. CDR3 loop: CASSLSGDLNNGYTF. In DNA, the CDR3 is TGTGCCAGCAGCTTATCGGGGGATCTAAATAATGGCTACACCTTC. The full variable domain, in which reference TRBV7-2 and TRBJ1-2 provide the parts outside the CDR3, is GAGVSQSPSNKVTEKGKDVELRCDPISGHTALYWYRQSLGQGLEFLIYFQGNSAPDKSGLPSDRFSAERTGGSVSTLTIQRTQQEDSAVYLCASSLSGDLNNGYTFGSGTRLTVV.

The V gene is TRBV29-1, the J gene TRBJ1-1; D is ambiguous. V lost 0 bases, J lost 4 bases, and 9 bases lay in between. The CDR3 is made up of 13 amino acids. Per the germline V gene, CDR1 is SQVTM and CDR2 is ANQGSEA. The CDR3 reads CSVEDRLSTEAFF. For the CDR3, the DNA is TGCAGCGTTGAAGATCGGTTGAGCACTGAAGCTTTCTTT.